The 24 T cell receptor beta chains given below trace back to one sample, sequenced in a study of T cell responses to AZD1222 COVID-19 vaccine. This table comes from immunoSEQ multiplex PCR, and its TCRdb copy is limited to in-frame clones, with some not included. This table has nearly 110,000 clones, approximately 90% appearing once. The sample was peripheral blood, taken 28 days after the second AZD1222 dose. The receptors originated from an adult who received the AZD1222 COVID-19 vaccine.

V is TRBV2 and J is TRBJ1-4; no reliable D call. Germline CDR1 is SNHLY and CDR2 is FYNNEI. Trimming removed 7 bases from V and 6 bases from J, with 6 bases in between. This CDR3 is built from 11 residues. For the CDR3, the DNA is TGTGCCAGCACGACCGATGAAAAACTGTTTTTT. Protein: CASTTDEKLFF.

The V and J genes are TRBV6-4 and TRBJ1-6, with D maybe TRBD1 (5 bases). V lost 5 bases to trimming and J lost 7 bases, with 15 bases between them. Germline CDR1 is MRHNA and CDR2 is SNTAGT. CDR3 length: 15 residues. The CDR3 here is CASSPEWGRNSPLHF. The CDR3 DNA is TGTGCCAGCAGTCCCGAGTGGGGGAGGAATTCACCCCTCCACTTT.

This clone has more than one count but fewer than ten. This chain joins TRBV6-2 or TRBV6-3 and TRBJ2-4, with TRBD2 identical over 8 bases. V lost 5 bases and J lost 0; bases outside the gene matches: 21. CDR3 length: 21 residues. Looked up from germline, CDR1 is MNHEY and CDR2 is SVGEGT. CDR3 sequence (DNA): TGTGCCAGCAGTCAGGTCCCCGGGGGGGGCGCGGGGGAAATAGCCAAAAACATTCAGTACTTC. Its translation is CASSQVPGGGAGEIAKNIQYF.

The chain is built from TRBV5-4 and TRBJ2-7; TRBD2 aligns across 9 bases. The CDR3 contains 15 residues. Germline V CDR1 and CDR2: SGHNT, YYREEE (reference sequence). V dropped 4 bases and J dropped 3; count of bases not matched to a gene: 8. The CDR3 DNA follows: TGTGCCAGCAGCACGAGCGGGAGGCGAAACTACGAGCAGTACTTC. Translated: CASSTSGRRNYEQYF.

The chain is built from TRBV4-2 and TRBJ1-2; D gene ambiguous. Germline V gives CDR1 LGHNA, CDR2 YNFKEQ. Trimming removed 0 bases from V and 2 bases from J, with 10 bases in between. This CDR3 has 15 residues. The CDR3 nucleotides read TGTGCCAGCAGCCAAGATCTTAAAGGGAACTATGGCTACACCTTC. Protein product: CASSQDLKGNYGYTF.

This chain connects TRBV19 to TRBJ1-4; tentatively, D is TRBD1 (5 bases). V dropped 3 bases and J dropped 0 bases, with 8 bases sitting between them. Germline CDR1 reads LNHDA; CDR2 reads SQIVND (reference sequence). The CDR3 sequence is 15 residues long. As DNA, the CDR3 is TGTGCCAGTAGTATTGGGGGGACAACTAATGAAAAACTGTTTTTT. It specifies CASSIGGTTNEKLFF.

The chain carries TRBV2 and TRBJ1-6; 7 bases agree with TRBD1. Germline CDR1 SNHLY, CDR2 FYNNEI. V lost 7 bases, J lost 10 bases, and 7 bases stayed unmatched. The length of the CDR3 is 13 residues. For the CDR3, the DNA is TGTGCCAGCACCGGACAGGAAAACTCACCCCTCCACTTT. Amino acid sequence: CASTGQENSPLHF.

The chain uses TRBV7-2 and TRBJ1-2; D not resolved. The germline V gene has CDR1 SGHTA and CDR2 FQGNSA. V was shortened by 5 bases and J by 6 bases, with 16 bases between the two germline ends. The CDR3 has 14 amino acids. This CDR3 is CASSPTGMRDGYTF. The CDR3 region has the DNA TGTGCCAGCAGCCCAACGGGGATGCGTGATGGCTACACCTTC.

The rearrangement uses TRBV10-3 and TRBJ2-3; TRBD1 aligns across 8 bases. From germline, CDR1 is ENHRY and CDR2 SYGVKD. The V gene end was trimmed by 6 bases and the J gene end by 3 bases; junction bases not matched to a gene: 5. CDR3 length: 14 amino acids. CDR3 loop: CAIRTTGGTDTQYF. CDR3 nucleotide sequence: TGTGCCATCAGAACTACAGGGGGGACAGATACGCAGTATTTT.

This chain uses TRBV18 with TRBJ1-2; D remains ambiguous. The CDR3 runs 14 residues. Trimming removed 2 bases from V and 3 bases from J, with 10 bases in between. The germline V gene encodes CDR1 KGHSH and CDR2 LQKENI. CDR3 nucleotides: TGTGCCAGCTCACCAGGGATTTCGGACTATGGCTACACCTTC. Amino acid sequence: CASSPGISDYGYTF.

This chain connects TRBV7-3 to TRBJ2-1; TRBD2 matches at 14 bases. V trimming: 5 bases; J trimming: 9 bases; junction bases outside the gene matches: 9. The CDR3 length is 16 residues. In germline, CDR1 is SGHTA, CDR2 FQGTGA. The CDR3 sequence: CASSTTGLAGVSEQFF. The CDR3 coding sequence is TGTGCCAGCAGCACCACGGGACTAGCGGGGGTTAGTGAGCAGTTCTTC.

The chain has TRBV21-1 and TRBJ2-1; the DNA was not used to check the table's D call, TRBD2. TRBV21-1 is a pseudogene segment. CDR3 size: 15 residues. In DNA form, the CDR3 reads TGTGCCAGCAGCAAAGTGACTAGGGAGGACAATGAGCAGTTCTTC. Protein product: CASSKVTREDNEQFF.

The CDR3 sequence is CAWSPTGGGYTF. The DNA of the CDR3 is TGTGCCTGGAGTCCGACAGGGGGTGGCTACACCTTC. The chain combines TRBV30 with TRBJ1-2; 9 nucleotides agree with TRBD1. Per germline, CDR1 GTSNPN and CDR2 SVGIG (reference sequence). CDR3 length: 12 residues. The junction had 2 bases not matched to a gene; V was cut back by 2 bases and J by 7 bases.

This chain connects TRBV5-6 to TRBJ2-7, with TRBD1 matching 8 bases. Trimming at V came to 4 bases and at J to 4 bases, leaving 10 bases not matched to a gene. The germline CDR1 and CDR2 sequences are SGHDT and YYEEEE. The CDR3 consists of 15 residues. The CDR3 nucleotides are TGTGCCAGCAGCGGCATCCGGGACAGGATTTACGAGCAGTACTTC. Protein product: CASSGIRDRIYEQYF.

V usage is TRBV11-2 and J usage is TRBJ2-1, with D hard to call. Germline assignment: CDR1 SGHAT and CDR2 FQNNGV. V dropped 0 bases and J dropped 6 bases, with 6 bases sitting between them. CDR3 length: 13 amino acids. CDR3 residues: CASSLETPNEQFF. CDR3 sequence (DNA): TGTGCCAGCAGCTTAGAGACTCCCAATGAGCAGTTCTTC.

V is TRBV19 and J is TRBJ1-5; TRBD1 matches at 7 bases. Germline V gene lookup returns CDR1 LNHDA and CDR2 SQIVND (reference sequence). The CDR3 length is 14 residues. The ends lost 8 bases at V and 4 bases at J; junction bases unmatched: 8. CDR3 sequence (DNA): TGTGCCAGTGCGGAGGGGGCCAGGAATCAGCCCCAGCATTTT. Protein sequence: CASAEGARNQPQHF.

This sequence joins TRBV5-4 and TRBJ2-3; 7 bases align to TRBD1. The CDR3 consists of 16 residues. Looked up from germline, CDR1 is SGHNT and CDR2 is YYREEE (reference sequence). J lost 2 bases, V lost 0 bases, and 6 bases had no gene match. The CDR3 loop is CASSLVFRGNTDTQYF. CDR3 nucleotides: TGTGCCAGCAGCTTGGTTTTCAGGGGGAACACAGATACGCAGTATTTT.

The rearrangement links TRBV19 to TRBJ1-1; 10 bases fit TRBD1. The CDR3 is made up of 15 amino acids. The ends lost 8 bases at V and 5 bases at J; junction bases unmatched: 11. The germline CDR1 and CDR2 sequences are LNHDA and SQIVND (reference sequence). The CDR3 DNA is TGTGCCAGTCGCGGACAGGGGGGCCGTGGAACTGAAGCTTTCTTT. Protein sequence: CASRGQGGRGTEAFF.

The chain links TRBV5-1 to TRBJ2-7; 7 nucleotides match TRBD1. The CDR3 spans 13 residues. With 2 bases clipped from V and 3 bases from J, the junction kept 2 bases outside the gene matches. Germline-derived CDR1 and CDR2 are SGHRS and YFSETQ. The CDR3 protein is CASSLGQDYEQYF. DNA for the CDR3: TGCGCCAGCAGCTTAGGACAGGACTACGAGCAGTACTTC.

The rearrangement joins TRBV7-8 to TRBJ1-1; no clear D gene. V lost 4 bases and J 1 base, leaving 16 bases between the germline ends. Per germline, CDR1 SGHVS and CDR2 FQNEAQ. The CDR3 runs 16 residues. CDR3 sequence (DNA): TGTGCCAGCAGCTGGAGCATTGGGAACCCGAACACTGAAGCTTTCTTT. Amino acids: CASSWSIGNPNTEAFF.

This chain connects TRBV27 to TRBJ1-5, with D tentatively TRBD1 (6 bases). The CDR3 contains 15 residues. The V end lost 8 bases, the J end lost 3 bases, and 17 bases lay between the germline ends. Germline CDR1 MNHEY, CDR2 SMNVEV (reference sequence). CDR3 coding DNA: TGTGCCAGCGGGGGCGGGGTAGGTATCAATCAGCCCCAGCATTTT. As protein: CASGGGVGINQPQHF.

The chain uses TRBV15 and TRBJ1-6; no clear D gene. With 8 bases removed from V and 8 bases from J, the gap between germline ends came to 16 bases. Germline V gene sequence: CDR1 LNHNV, CDR2 YYDKDF (reference sequence). The CDR3 runs to 14 residues. The CDR3 reads CATGSVIWDSPLHF. The CDR3 bases are TGTGCCACCGGATCCGTTATATGGGATTCACCCCTCCACTTT.

The chain combines TRBV3-1 (or the pseudogene TRBV3-2) with TRBJ2-3; 7 bases agree with TRBD2. Trimming at V came to 1 base and at J to 3 bases, leaving 7 bases not matched to a gene. Germline CDR1 reads LGHDT; CDR2 reads YNNKEL (reference sequence). CDR3 size: 16 residues. The CDR3 protein is CASSQVFGGRTDTQYF. In nucleotides, the CDR3 is TGTGCCAGCAGCCAAGTCTTTGGCGGGAGAACAGATACGCAGTATTTT.

This clone was recorded a few times. The chain uses TRBV6-4 and TRBJ2-2; 12 bases match TRBD2. This CDR3 contains 16 residues. Germline V gene sequence: CDR1 MRHNA, CDR2 SNTAGT. The V gene end was trimmed by 4 bases and the J gene end by 4 bases; junction bases not matched to a gene: 4. CDR3 sequence: CASSGLAGVSTGELFF. CDR3 in DNA: TGTGCCAGCAGTGGACTAGCGGGAGTATCCACCGGGGAGCTGTTTTTT.